This T cell receptor beta chain comes out of a study of blood T cells in healthy people across ages. Trimming left V 0 bases short and J 4 bases short, with 12 bases between. Germline CDR1 MGHRA, CDR2 YSYEKL. The CDR3 has 15 amino acids. A J-beta primer mix and a sample-barcoded 5' primer were used in a second PCR of roughly 6 to 12 cycles. In TCRdb, the 5' RACE reads were re-called with MiXCR into one record per CDR3 protein. This sample has approximately 730,000 distinct CDR3 sequences; 40% to 65% occur once, and the top ten carry approximately 40%. The source material was blood. The V gene is TRBV4-1, the J gene TRBJ1-2, with a possible D match to TRBD1 (5 bases). This clonotype was obtained from a man aged 80 or over in good health. The CDR3, as DNA: TGCGCCAGCAGCCAAGAAATGGGACCATTCTATGGCTACACCTTC. Its translation: CASSQEMGPFYGYTF.